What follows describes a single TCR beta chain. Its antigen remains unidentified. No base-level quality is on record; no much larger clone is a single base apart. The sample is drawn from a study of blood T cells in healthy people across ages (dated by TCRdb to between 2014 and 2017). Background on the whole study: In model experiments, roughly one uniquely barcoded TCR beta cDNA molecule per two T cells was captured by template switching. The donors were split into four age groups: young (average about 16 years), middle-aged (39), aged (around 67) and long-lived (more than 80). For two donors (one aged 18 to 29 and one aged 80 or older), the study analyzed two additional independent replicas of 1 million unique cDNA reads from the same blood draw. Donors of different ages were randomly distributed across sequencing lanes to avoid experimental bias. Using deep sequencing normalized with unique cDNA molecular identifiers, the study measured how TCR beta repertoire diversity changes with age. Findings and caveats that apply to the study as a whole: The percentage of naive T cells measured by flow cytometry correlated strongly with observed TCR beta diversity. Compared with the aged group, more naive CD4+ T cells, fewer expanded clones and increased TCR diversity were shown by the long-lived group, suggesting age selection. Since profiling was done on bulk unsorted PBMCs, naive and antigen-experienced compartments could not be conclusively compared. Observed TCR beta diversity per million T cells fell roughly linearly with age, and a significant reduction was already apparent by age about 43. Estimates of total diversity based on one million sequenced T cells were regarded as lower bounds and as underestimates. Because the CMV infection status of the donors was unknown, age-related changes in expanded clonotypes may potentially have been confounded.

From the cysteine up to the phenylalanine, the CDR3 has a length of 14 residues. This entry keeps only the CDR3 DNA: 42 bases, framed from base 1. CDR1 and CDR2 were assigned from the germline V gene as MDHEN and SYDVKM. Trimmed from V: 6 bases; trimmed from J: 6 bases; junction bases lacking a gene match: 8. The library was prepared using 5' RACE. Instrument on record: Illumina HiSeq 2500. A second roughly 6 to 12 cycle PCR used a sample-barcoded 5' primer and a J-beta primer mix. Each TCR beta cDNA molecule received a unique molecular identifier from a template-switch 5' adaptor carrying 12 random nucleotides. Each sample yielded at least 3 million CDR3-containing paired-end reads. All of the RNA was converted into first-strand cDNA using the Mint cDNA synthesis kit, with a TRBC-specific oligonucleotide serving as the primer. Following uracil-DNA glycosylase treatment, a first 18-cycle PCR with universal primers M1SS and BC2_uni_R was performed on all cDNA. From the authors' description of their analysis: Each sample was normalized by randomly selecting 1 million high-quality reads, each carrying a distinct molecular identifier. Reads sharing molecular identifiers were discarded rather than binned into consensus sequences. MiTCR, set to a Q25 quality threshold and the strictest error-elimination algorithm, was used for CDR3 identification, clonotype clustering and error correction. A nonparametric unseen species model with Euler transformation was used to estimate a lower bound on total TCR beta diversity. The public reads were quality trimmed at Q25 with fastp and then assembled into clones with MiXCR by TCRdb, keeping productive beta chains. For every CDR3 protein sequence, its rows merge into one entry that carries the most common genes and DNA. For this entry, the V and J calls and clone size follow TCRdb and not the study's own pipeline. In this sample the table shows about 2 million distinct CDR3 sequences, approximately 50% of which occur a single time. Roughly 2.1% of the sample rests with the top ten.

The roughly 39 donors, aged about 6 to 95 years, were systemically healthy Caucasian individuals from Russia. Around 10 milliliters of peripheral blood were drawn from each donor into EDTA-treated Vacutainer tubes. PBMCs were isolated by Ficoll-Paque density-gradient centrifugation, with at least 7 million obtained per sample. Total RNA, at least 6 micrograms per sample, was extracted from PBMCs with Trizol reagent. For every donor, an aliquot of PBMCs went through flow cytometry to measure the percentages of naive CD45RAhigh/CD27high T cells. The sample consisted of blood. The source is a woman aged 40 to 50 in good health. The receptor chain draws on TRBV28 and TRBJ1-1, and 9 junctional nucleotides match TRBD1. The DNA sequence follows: TGTGCCAGCAGCCCCCGGGACAGGGCGTCTGAAGCTTTCTTT. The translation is CASSPRDRASEAFF.